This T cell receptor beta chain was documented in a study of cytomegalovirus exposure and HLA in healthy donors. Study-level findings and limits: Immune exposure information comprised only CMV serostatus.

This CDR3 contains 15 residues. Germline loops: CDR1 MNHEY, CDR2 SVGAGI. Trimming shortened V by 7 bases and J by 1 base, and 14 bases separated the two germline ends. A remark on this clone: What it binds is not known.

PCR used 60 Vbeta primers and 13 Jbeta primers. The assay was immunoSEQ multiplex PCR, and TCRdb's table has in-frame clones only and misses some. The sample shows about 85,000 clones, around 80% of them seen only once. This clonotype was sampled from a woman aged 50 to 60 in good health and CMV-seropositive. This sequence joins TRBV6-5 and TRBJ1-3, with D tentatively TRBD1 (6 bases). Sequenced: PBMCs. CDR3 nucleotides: TGTGCCAGCAAAGACAGGCCGGATTCTGGAAACACCATATATTTT. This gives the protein CASKDRPDSGNTIYF.